Sequencing of this T cell receptor (beta chain) was carried out in a study of shared clonotypes between healthy human individuals. Naive-designated CD8 cells lacked CD45RO, were positively enriched for CCR7, and omitted terminally differentiated effector memory CD45RA+ cells. Trimming removed 2 bases at V and 10 bases at J, with 12 bases between. The length of the CDR3 is 12 residues. Germline CDR1 reads ENHRY; CDR2 reads SYGVKD. The table came from immunoSEQ multiplex PCR; TCRdb's copy has only in-frame clones and leaves some out. The sample contains about 680,000 clones, roughly nine tenths of which appear only once.

The chain uses TRBV10-3 and TRBJ2-7; D is unresolved. This TCR was recovered from a young man in good health. Sequencing input: naive CD8+ T cells sorted from blood. For the CDR3, the DNA is TGTGCCATCAGTGAGCGCTCCTTGCATCAGTACTTC. This encodes CAISERSLHQYF.